These T cell receptor beta chains were read from a single sample in a study of cytomegalovirus exposure and HLA in healthy donors. Generated by immunoSEQ multiplex PCR, the TCRdb table keeps only in-frame clones and is missing some. The sample has 95,000 to 150,000 clones; more than 75% are singletons. Sequencing was done on a sample of PBMCs. The receptors were sampled from a man aged 18 to 30 in good health and CMV-seronegative. CDR3s include the opening cysteine and the closing phenylalanine or tryptophan. The D gene is left open where the match is weak. Clone size appears in some rows only: once, few, many, or a class for an expanded clone.

size	D	V	J	CDR3	DNA
NA	NA	TRBV7-9	TRBJ1-1	CSSSRSTVGTEAFF	TGTTCCAGCAGCAGATCGACAGTAGGCACTGAAGCTTTCTTT
NA	TRBD1	TRBV7-9	TRBJ1-1	CSSSLGGGASVSSAFF	TGTTCCAGCAGCTTAGGAGGGGGCGCCTCGGTGTCTTCGGCTTTCTTT
NA	TRBD1	TRBV18	TRBJ2-1	CASSPGTGSYNEQFF	TGTGCCAGCTCACCGGGGACAGGGTCCTACAATGAGCAGTTCTTC
NA	TRBD1	TRBV19	TRBJ2-1	CASSYTPGQGARGEQFF	TGTGCCAGTAGCTATACTCCGGGACAGGGGGCGAGAGGTGAGCAGTTCTTC
NA	NA	TRBV4-3	TRBJ1-1	CASSQGMGGTEAFF	TGCGCCAGCAGCCAAGGGATGGGGGGCACTGAAGCTTTCTTT
NA	TRBD1	TRBV6-5	TRBJ1-6	CASSYEGTGPNSPLHF	TGTGCCAGCAGTTACGAAGGGACAGGGCCAAATTCACCCCTCCACTTT
NA	TRBD1	TRBV5-6	TRBJ1-5	CASSFRRDRGSNQPQHF	TGTGCCAGCAGCTTTCGGCGGGACAGGGGTAGCAATCAGCCCCAGCATTTT
NA	TRBD1	TRBV7-9	TRBJ1-2	CASSPPGQGNYGYTF	TGTGCCAGCAGCCCACCGGGACAGGGAAACTATGGCTACACCTTC
NA	NA	TRBV27	TRBJ2-2	CASNLQGSAGEPFF	TGTGCCAGCAATCTACAGGGTTCAGCCGGGGAGCCGTTTTTT
NA	NA	TRBV7-8	TRBJ1-2	CASSLAEVQGYTF	TGTGCCAGCAGCTTAGCGGAGGTTCAGGGCTACACCTTC
NA	NA	TRBV19	TRBJ2-2	CASSYGTPTGELFF	TGTGCCAGTAGTTACGGGACTCCCACCGGGGAGCTGTTTTTT
NA	TRBD1	TRBV11-2	TRBJ2-7	CASSRDRGGEQYF	TGTGCCAGCAGCCGGGACAGGGGAGGCGAGCAGTACTTC
NA	NA	TRBV7-9	TRBJ2-7	CASSPRDFPQQYF	TGTGCCAGCAGCCCCAGGGACTTTCCTCAGCAGTACTTC
NA	NA	TRBV7-8	TRBJ1-1	CASSLIPREVNTEAFF	TGTGCCAGCAGCTTAATTCCCAGGGAAGTGAACACTGAAGCTTTCTTT
NA	NA	TRBV11-2	TRBJ2-7	CASSLEGAYEQYF	TGTGCCAGCAGCTTAGAAGGGGCTTACGAGCAGTACTTC
NA	TRBD1	TRBV7-9	TRBJ1-2	CASSPGTGAILGGYTF	TGTGCCAGCAGCCCCGGGACAGGGGCCATCCTTGGAGGCTACACCTTC
NA	TRBD1	TRBV7-9	TRBJ1-5	CASSWDRGGWNQPQHF	TGTGCCAGCAGCTGGGACAGGGGAGGGTGGAATCAGCCCCAGCATTTT
NA	TRBD2	TRBV5-1	TRBJ2-7	CASSLEVAGSIYEQYF	TGCGCCAGCAGCTTGGAAGTAGCGGGGTCCATCTACGAGCAGTACTTC
NA	NA	TRBV2	TRBJ2-5	CASSGGGGETQYF	TGTGCCAGCAGTGGGGGTGGAGGGGAGACCCAGTACTTC
NA	TRBD2	TRBV5-4	TRBJ2-3	CASSLGTSGGVYDTQYF	TGTGCCAGCAGCCTCGGGACTAGCGGGGGGGTATACGATACGCAGTATTTT
NA	TRBD2	TRBV6-5	TRBJ2-3	CASRLHGTSGDTQYF	TGTGCCAGCAGGTTACACGGGACTAGCGGAGATACGCAGTATTTT
NA	TRBD1	TRBV5-1	TRBJ2-7	CASSIGTGGVEQYF	TGCGCCAGCAGCATCGGGACAGGTGGCGTCGAGCAGTACTTC
NA	TRBD2	TRBV11-2	TRBJ2-1	CASSLKWRGGLYNEQFF	TGTGCCAGCAGCTTAAAGTGGCGGGGGGGTTTATACAATGAGCAGTTCTTC
NA	TRBD1	TRBV2	TRBJ2-3	CASSGDRAKDTQYF	TGTGCCAGCAGTGGGGACAGGGCGAAGGATACGCAGTATTTT
NA	TRBD1	TRBV29-1	TRBJ1-1	CSVERQGREAFF	TGCAGCGTTGAAAGACAGGGGAGAGAAGCTTTCTTT
NA	NA	TRBV2	TRBJ1-2	CASSVASGLSGSYGYTF	TGTGCCAGCAGTGTTGCCTCAGGCCTATCTGGGTCCTATGGCTACACCTTC
once	TRBD2	TRBV7-3	TRBJ2-1	CASSREGLAGNEQFF	TGTGCCAGCAGCCGAGAAGGACTAGCGGGTAATGAGCAGTTCTTC
NA	NA	TRBV11-1	TRBJ1-3	CASSLRSVNTIYF	TGTGCCAGCAGCTTACGGAGTGTCAACACCATATATTTT
few	TRBD1	TRBV6-1	TRBJ2-2	CASGGTGVTGELFF	TGTGCCAGCGGTGGGACAGGGGTTACCGGGGAGCTGTTTTTT
NA	NA	TRBV11-2	TRBJ2-7	CASSSRGEGNEQYF	TGTGCCAGCAGCTCCAGGGGGGAAGGCAACGAGCAGTACTTC
NA	TRBD2	TRBV5-1	TRBJ2-3	CASSPSGGGTDTQYF	TGCGCCAGCAGCCCGAGCGGGGGAGGCACAGATACGCAGTATTTT
few	NA	TRBV5-1	TRBJ2-7	CASSSAGPLSEQYF	TGCGCCAGCAGCTCGGCGGGACCCCTCAGCGAGCAGTACTTC
NA	TRBD2	TRBV5-1	TRBJ2-1	CASSLAGTSNEQFF	TGCGCCAGCAGCTTGGCCGGGACTAGCAATGAGCAGTTCTTC
NA	TRBD2	TRBV27	TRBJ2-1	CASRVRRGAYNEQFF	TGTGCCAGCAGGGTACGGCGGGGGGCCTACAATGAGCAGTTCTTC
NA	TRBD1	TRBV11-2	TRBJ1-1	CASSSFGGQGARTEAFF	TGTGCCAGCAGCTCCTTCGGCGGACAGGGGGCTCGGACTGAAGCTTTCTTT
NA	TRBD2	TRBV9	TRBJ2-1	CASSARLAGGPREQFF	TGTGCCAGCAGCGCTCGACTAGCGGGGGGGCCTCGTGAGCAGTTCTTC
NA	NA	TRBV5-4	TRBJ2-2	CASSLDFGGSGELFF	TGTGCCAGCAGCTTGGATTTTGGGGGGAGCGGGGAGCTGTTTTTT
NA	TRBD1	TRBV7-9	TRBJ1-5	CASSRGTDISNQPQHF	TGTGCCAGCAGCCGAGGGACAGACATTAGCAATCAGCCCCAGCATTTT
NA	TRBD1	TRBV6-4	TRBJ2-3	CASSEGLGGPDTQYF	TGTGCCAGCAGTGAGGGGTTAGGGGGCCCGGATACGCAGTATTTT
NA	NA	TRBV20-1	TRBJ2-1	CSARADNEQFF	TGCAGTGCTAGAGCGGACAATGAGCAGTTCTTC
once	NA	TRBV5-1	TRBJ2-3	CASRNRDVYTDTQYF	TGCGCCAGCAGGAACAGGGATGTTTACACAGATACGCAGTATTTT
NA	NA	TRBV5-1	TRBJ2-7	CASSQAIGPYEQYF	TGCGCCAGCAGCCAGGCTATTGGGCCCTACGAGCAGTACTTC
few	TRBD1	TRBV27	TRBJ1-5	CASSPRTGVRNQPQHF	TGTGCCAGCAGTCCAAGGACAGGGGTGCGCAATCAGCCCCAGCATTTT
NA	TRBD2	TRBV6-4	TRBJ2-3	CASSVETSGTDTQYF	TGTGCCAGCAGTGTCGAAACTAGCGGCACAGATACGCAGTATTTT
NA	TRBD1	TRBV29-1	TRBJ2-2	CSVPGQGNTGELFF	TGCAGCGTTCCGGGACAGGGGAACACCGGGGAGCTGTTTTTT
NA	TRBD1	TRBV7-9	TRBJ2-7	CASTLLGTGTAEQYF	TGTGCCAGCACCCTCCTAGGGACAGGGACCGCCGAGCAGTACTTC
NA	NA	TRBV13	TRBJ2-1	CASSLSSGGMNEQFF	TGTGCCAGCAGCTTATCTTCAGGGGGGATGAATGAGCAGTTCTTC
NA	TRBD2	TRBV5-1	TRBJ2-7	CASSPELAVRKEQYF	TGCGCCAGCAGCCCGGAACTAGCGGTTCGAAAGGAGCAGTACTTC
NA	TRBD2	TRBV6-5	TRBJ2-3	CASSYKRGWGTDTQYF	TGTGCCAGCAGTTACAAGCGGGGATGGGGGACAGATACGCAGTATTTT
NA	TRBD1	TRBV6-1	TRBJ1-1	CASSDSWGQGVLGGAFF	TGTGCCAGCAGTGATTCGTGGGGTCAGGGGGTCCTGGGGGGAGCTTTCTTT
NA	TRBD2	TRBV13	TRBJ2-1	CASSLTLAGGLGKQFF	TGTGCCAGCAGCTTAACACTAGCGGGGGGGCTAGGTAAGCAGTTCTTC
few	TRBD2	TRBV4-3	TRBJ2-7	CASSLGPGLAGTYEQYF	TGCGCCAGCAGCTTAGGTCCGGGACTAGCGGGGACCTACGAGCAGTACTTC